This T cell receptor beta chain was profiled in a study of blood T cells in healthy people across ages. Investigators took around 11 milliliters of peripheral blood from every donor. Per-sample yields of isolated PBMCs were at least 6 million. CDR1 is DFQATT, CDR2 SNEGSKA, per germline (reference sequence). The CDR3 has 13 residues. This clonotype was observed a few times. The germline gene is not matched at one end of the junction; a read error may be the cause. PCR was performed a second time for about 7 to 11 cycles using a sample-barcoded 5' primer and a J-beta primer mix. TCRdb fed the 5' RACE reads into MiXCR, producing one record per CDR3 protein. This table has roughly 1,000,000 distinct CDR3 sequences, less than 25% appearing once. A further study also used this sample, focusing on T cells of mothers and their children. That study adds: In the second PCR, M1S primer introduced barcodes and 2-4 random bases.

This receptor was taken from a girl under 10 years old in good health. Specimen: blood. The chain has TRBV20-1 and TRBJ2-4; a weak D match, TRBD1 (6 bases). CDR3 loop: CSASWDTKNTQYF. The DNA for the CDR3 is TGCAGTGCTAGCTGGGACACTAAAAACACTCAGTACTTC.